These T cell receptor beta chains were read from a single sample in a study of blood T cell repertoires in COVID-19. Some clones are missing from TCRdb's copy, which holds only in-frame ones; the method was immunoSEQ multiplex PCR. The sample lists just over 300,000 clones, about 85% seen once, with about 2.5% in the top ten. Material: peripheral blood. The receptors were sampled from a man aged 18 to 29 with active or convalescent COVID-19. Each CDR3 is given with its conserved first and last residue. Each record gives: clone size, V gene, D gene, J gene, CDR3 DNA, CDR3 protein. D genes are given only for firm matches. For some rows the clone size is stated as once, few or many, or as a class when expanded; others skip it.

abundance: -; v_gene: TRBV7-9; d_gene: TRBD1; j_gene: TRBJ2-7; CDR3nt: TGTGCCAGCAGCATAAGACAGGGCTACGAGCAGTACTTC; CDR3aa: CASSIRQGYEQYF
abundance: -; v_gene: TRBV7-6; d_gene: TRBD2; j_gene: TRBJ2-1; CDR3nt: TGTGCCAGCAGCCACCGACTAGCGGGTGGATACAATGAGCAGTTCTTC; CDR3aa: CASSHRLAGGYNEQFF
abundance: -; v_gene: TRBV2; d_gene: TRBD1; j_gene: TRBJ2-7; CDR3nt: TGTGCCAGCGGGACAGGCGCCTACGAGCAGTACTTC; CDR3aa: CASGTGAYEQYF
abundance: -; v_gene: TRBV6-1; d_gene: -; j_gene: TRBJ1-1; CDR3nt: TGTGCCAGCAGTGAGACAGGCGCGCCCTTGAACACTGAAGCTTTCTTT; CDR3aa: CASSETGAPLNTEAFF
abundance: -; v_gene: TRBV25-1; d_gene: -; j_gene: TRBJ2-5; CDR3nt: TGTGCCAGCAGTGAATGGAGGGGCCAAGAGACCCAGTACTTC; CDR3aa: CASSEWRGQETQYF
abundance: -; v_gene: TRBV27; d_gene: -; j_gene: TRBJ1-1; CDR3nt: TGTGCCAGCAGCCTTCCGGGGACTGAAGCTTTCTTT; CDR3aa: CASSLPGTEAFF
abundance: -; v_gene: TRBV11-1; d_gene: TRBD2; j_gene: TRBJ2-5; CDR3nt: TGTGCCAGCAGCTTAGCGCTAGCGGGAATGAAAGAGACCCAGTACTTC; CDR3aa: CASSLALAGMKETQYF
abundance: -; v_gene: TRBV27; d_gene: -; j_gene: TRBJ1-5; CDR3nt: TGTGCCAGCAGTTTATCCGGGGATCAGCCCCAGCATTTT; CDR3aa: CASSLSGDQPQHF
abundance: -; v_gene: TRBV2; d_gene: TRBD2; j_gene: TRBJ2-1; CDR3nt: TGTGCCACCTCCGGGGGGGGCAGCTCCTACAATGAGCAGTTCTTC; CDR3aa: CATSGGGSSYNEQFF
abundance: -; v_gene: TRBV9; d_gene: -; j_gene: TRBJ2-2; CDR3nt: TGTGCCAGCAGCCCCCACGGGGAGCTGTTTTTT; CDR3aa: CASSPHGELFF
abundance: few; v_gene: TRBV6-6; d_gene: TRBD1; j_gene: TRBJ1-2; CDR3nt: TGTGCCAGCAGTCCACCGGGACAGAGATATGGCTACACCTTC; CDR3aa: CASSPPGQRYGYTF
abundance: -; v_gene: TRBV9; d_gene: -; j_gene: TRBJ2-5; CDR3nt: TGTGCCAGCAGCGTAGGGGCGGGAATGTACCAAGAGACCCAGTACTTC; CDR3aa: CASSVGAGMYQETQYF
abundance: -; v_gene: TRBV25-1; d_gene: -; j_gene: TRBJ1-1; CDR3nt: TGTGCCAGCAGTGAAGCCGGGAACACTGAAGCTTTCTTT; CDR3aa: CASSEAGNTEAFF
abundance: -; v_gene: TRBV4-1; d_gene: TRBD2; j_gene: TRBJ2-5; CDR3nt: TGCGCCAGCAGCCAAGATGGGGGGGAGCTGTGGTACGGCCAAGAGACCCAGTACTTC; CDR3aa: CASSQDGGELWYGQETQYF
abundance: -; v_gene: TRBV5-1; d_gene: TRBD2; j_gene: TRBJ2-1; CDR3nt: TGCGCCAGCAGCATGAGCGGGGGTTATTACAATGAGCAGTTCTTC; CDR3aa: CASSMSGGYYNEQFF
abundance: -; v_gene: TRBV6-6; d_gene: -; j_gene: TRBJ2-2; CDR3nt: TGTGCCAGCAGTTATCGAACAGGGGAGCTGTTTTTT; CDR3aa: CASSYRTGELFF
abundance: -; v_gene: TRBV27; d_gene: TRBD1; j_gene: TRBJ1-6; CDR3nt: TGTGCCAGCAAAATGACAGGGAGCTCCTATAATTCACCCCTCCACTTT; CDR3aa: CASKMTGSSYNSPLHF
abundance: -; v_gene: TRBV28; d_gene: -; j_gene: TRBJ1-4; CDR3nt: TGTGCCAGCAGTTTGTTGTTCCCACAGGGAGACGAAAAACTGTTTTTT; CDR3aa: CASSLLFPQGDEKLFF
abundance: -; v_gene: TRBV28; d_gene: -; j_gene: TRBJ1-5; CDR3nt: TGTGCCAGCAGTAACAGCTGGGGCAATCAGCCCCAGCATTTT; CDR3aa: CASSNSWGNQPQHF
abundance: -; v_gene: TRBV5-6; d_gene: -; j_gene: TRBJ1-2; CDR3nt: TGTGCCAGCAGCTTGTTCCCAGGGAATAGCTATGGCTACACCTTC; CDR3aa: CASSLFPGNSYGYTF
abundance: -; v_gene: TRBV6-5; d_gene: -; j_gene: TRBJ1-1; CDR3nt: TGTGCCACCCGGACAGCGATGAACACTGAAGCTTTCTTT; CDR3aa: CATRTAMNTEAFF
abundance: few; v_gene: TRBV5-1; d_gene: -; j_gene: TRBJ1-3; CDR3nt: TGCGCCAGCCGTGCTGGAAACACCATATATTTT; CDR3aa: CASRAGNTIYF
abundance: few; v_gene: TRBV4-3; d_gene: TRBD1; j_gene: TRBJ1-1; CDR3nt: TGCGCCAGCAGCCAAGGCGGACAGGGGAACACTGAAGCTTTCTTT; CDR3aa: CASSQGGQGNTEAFF
abundance: -; v_gene: TRBV7-9; d_gene: TRBD1; j_gene: TRBJ1-2; CDR3nt: TGTGCCAGCAGCTCGACCGGGACAGCGTACTATGGCTACACCTTC; CDR3aa: CASSSTGTAYYGYTF
abundance: -; v_gene: TRBV2; d_gene: -; j_gene: TRBJ1-5; CDR3nt: TGTGCCAGCAGGCTCAGGGAAGCCAATCAGCCCCAGCATTTT; CDR3aa: CASRLREANQPQHF
abundance: -; v_gene: TRBV27; d_gene: TRBD1; j_gene: TRBJ1-6; CDR3nt: TGTGCCAGCAGTTCTCGGACAGGGTTCCCGTCACCCCTCCACTTT; CDR3aa: CASSSRTGFPSPLHF
abundance: -; v_gene: TRBV7-9; d_gene: -; j_gene: TRBJ1-2; CDR3nt: TGTGCCAGCAGCTTAGCCACAACAGGGATCTATGGCTACACCTTC; CDR3aa: CASSLATTGIYGYTF
abundance: -; v_gene: TRBV19; d_gene: -; j_gene: TRBJ1-1; CDR3nt: TGTGCCAGTAGTATCAGGTTGGAAGCTTTCTTT; CDR3aa: CASSIRLEAFF
abundance: once; v_gene: TRBV7-9; d_gene: TRBD2; j_gene: TRBJ2-3; CDR3nt: TGTGCCAGCAGCTTAGAGTCGGGCGGCGGGAGGCCCGATACGCAGTATTTT; CDR3aa: CASSLESGGGRPDTQYF
abundance: once; v_gene: TRBV7-8; d_gene: TRBD1; j_gene: TRBJ1-1; CDR3nt: TGTGCCCAGACAGGGGAGAATGAAGCTTTCTTT; CDR3aa: CAQTGENEAFF
abundance: -; v_gene: TRBV7-9; d_gene: TRBD2; j_gene: TRBJ2-7; CDR3nt: TGTGCCAGCAGCCTAGCGACTAGCGGGAGCTACGAGCAGTACTTC; CDR3aa: CASSLATSGSYEQYF
abundance: -; v_gene: TRBV6-5; d_gene: -; j_gene: TRBJ1-4; CDR3nt: TGTGCCAGCAGTCGGACGGGAACCTATGAAAAACTGTTTTTT; CDR3aa: CASSRTGTYEKLFF
abundance: -; v_gene: TRBV7-9; d_gene: -; j_gene: TRBJ2-7; CDR3nt: TGTGCCAGCAGCCCCGGGGATGGGTACGAGCAGTACTTC; CDR3aa: CASSPGDGYEQYF
abundance: once; v_gene: TRBV6-4; d_gene: TRBD1; j_gene: TRBJ1-5; CDR3nt: TGTGCCAGCAGTGGTTGGACAGGGGGCTTCAGCAATCAGCCCCAGCATTTT; CDR3aa: CASSGWTGGFSNQPQHF
abundance: once; v_gene: TRBV5-4; d_gene: TRBD2; j_gene: TRBJ2-3; CDR3nt: TGTGCCAGCAGTCCCGGACTAGCAGGCCCCTCAGATACGCAGTATTTT; CDR3aa: CASSPGLAGPSDTQYF
abundance: -; v_gene: TRBV3-1/TRBV3-2; d_gene: TRBD2; j_gene: TRBJ2-7; CDR3nt: TGTGCCAGCAGCCAAGATGGGCGGGGGGGAAACGACTACGAGCAGTACTTC; CDR3aa: CASSQDGRGGNDYEQYF
abundance: -; v_gene: TRBV4-1; d_gene: TRBD1; j_gene: TRBJ2-1; CDR3nt: TGCGCCAGCAGCCAACGGGACAGCCGTTCCTACAATGAGCAGTTCTTC; CDR3aa: CASSQRDSRSYNEQFF
abundance: once; v_gene: TRBV15; d_gene: -; j_gene: TRBJ2-7; CDR3nt: TGTGCCACCAGCAGAGAACGGGAAGTGTCCTACGAGCAGTACTTC; CDR3aa: CATSREREVSYEQYF
abundance: -; v_gene: TRBV4-3; d_gene: TRBD2; j_gene: TRBJ2-1; CDR3nt: TGCGCCAGCAGCCAAGATTTCGCGGGGGGGCGCTTTGAGCAGTTCTTC; CDR3aa: CASSQDFAGGRFEQFF
abundance: once; v_gene: TRBV4-1; d_gene: TRBD1; j_gene: TRBJ2-5; CDR3nt: TGCGCCAGCAGTTCCCAGGGGGCGCGTCAAGAGACCCAGTACTTC; CDR3aa: CASSSQGARQETQYF
abundance: -; v_gene: TRBV7-6; d_gene: TRBD2; j_gene: TRBJ2-7; CDR3nt: TGTGCCAGCAGCTCGCGACTAGCGGGAAGGAGCTCCTACGAGCAGTACTTC; CDR3aa: CASSSRLAGRSSYEQYF
abundance: -; v_gene: TRBV5-1; d_gene: -; j_gene: TRBJ2-7; CDR3nt: TGCGCCAGCAGCTCCCCGGGGGAAGGTATCCACGAGCAGTACTTC; CDR3aa: CASSSPGEGIHEQYF
abundance: once; v_gene: TRBV7-2; d_gene: -; j_gene: TRBJ2-3; CDR3nt: TGTGCCAGCAGCTTATCGGCCCCAGGGCTGAGGGATACGCAGTATTTT; CDR3aa: CASSLSAPGLRDTQYF
abundance: -; v_gene: TRBV3-1/TRBV3-2; d_gene: TRBD2; j_gene: TRBJ2-1; CDR3nt: TGTGCCAGCAGCCAAGATGGGGACTACTACAATGAGCAGTTCTTC; CDR3aa: CASSQDGDYYNEQFF
abundance: -; v_gene: TRBV15; d_gene: TRBD2; j_gene: TRBJ2-1; CDR3nt: TGTGCCACCAGCGGAGGGTATCGGGAGGGCCAAAATGAGCAGTTCTTC; CDR3aa: CATSGGYREGQNEQFF
abundance: -; v_gene: TRBV6-2/TRBV6-3; d_gene: -; j_gene: TRBJ1-1; CDR3nt: TGTGCCAGCAGCCAGGACAGATTGAACACTGAAGCTTTCTTT; CDR3aa: CASSQDRLNTEAFF
abundance: -; v_gene: TRBV5-5; d_gene: TRBD2; j_gene: TRBJ2-1; CDR3nt: TGTGCCAGCAGCCTAGCGGGGCCCTTCCCCTACAATGAGCAGTTCTTC; CDR3aa: CASSLAGPFPYNEQFF
abundance: -; v_gene: TRBV7-2; d_gene: TRBD2; j_gene: TRBJ2-7; CDR3nt: TGTGCCAGCAGCTTCGTAGCGGGGGGGCGGGATGAGCAGTACTTC; CDR3aa: CASSFVAGGRDEQYF
abundance: -; v_gene: TRBV29-1; d_gene: -; j_gene: TRBJ1-1; CDR3nt: TGCAGCGTTGAGGCACGATTGAACACTGAAGCTTTCTTT; CDR3aa: CSVEARLNTEAFF
abundance: -; v_gene: TRBV28; d_gene: TRBD1; j_gene: TRBJ2-3; CDR3nt: TGTGCCAGCAACACCGGGACAGTTAGCACAGATACGCAGTATTTT; CDR3aa: CASNTGTVSTDTQYF
abundance: -; v_gene: TRBV7-9; d_gene: TRBD1; j_gene: TRBJ1-6; CDR3nt: TGTGCCAGCAGCTTGGACAGGGGGCGTTCACCCCTCCACTTT; CDR3aa: CASSLDRGRSPLHF
abundance: -; v_gene: TRBV24-1; d_gene: TRBD1; j_gene: TRBJ2-5; CDR3nt: TGTGCCACCCTAACCGGGACAGAAGAGACCCAGTACTTC; CDR3aa: CATLTGTEETQYF
abundance: -; v_gene: TRBV25-1; d_gene: TRBD1; j_gene: TRBJ1-3; CDR3nt: TGTGCCAGCAGTGCCTTTACAGGGGCCGCCTCTGGAAACACCATATATTTT; CDR3aa: CASSAFTGAASGNTIYF
abundance: -; v_gene: TRBV27; d_gene: -; j_gene: TRBJ2-7; CDR3nt: TGTGCCAGCAGTACCCTCGGGAGGGGGCTCCTCCTGTACTTC; CDR3aa: CASSTLGRGLLLYF
abundance: -; v_gene: TRBV7-2; d_gene: -; j_gene: TRBJ2-7; CDR3nt: TGTGCCAGCAGCCGTATTCGGGACACCTCTTACGAGCAGTACTTC; CDR3aa: CASSRIRDTSYEQYF
abundance: -; v_gene: TRBV19; d_gene: -; j_gene: TRBJ1-1; CDR3nt: TGTGCCAGTAGTATAGTGGGAGGCACTGAAGCTTTCTTT; CDR3aa: CASSIVGGTEAFF
abundance: once; v_gene: TRBV10-2; d_gene: -; j_gene: TRBJ2-7; CDR3nt: TGCGCCAGCAGTTGGCCCCCTGGCCTCTACGAGCAGTACTTC; CDR3aa: CASSWPPGLYEQYF